The source of this TCR beta chain is a study of early T cells in non-severe SARS-CoV-2 infection. There are 19 residues in the CDR3. Germline V gene lookup returns CDR1 SGHAT and CDR2 FQNNGV. V lost 5 bases to trimming and J lost 1 base; unmatched junction nucleotides: 13. Individual cDNA molecules received unique molecular identifiers. Each CDR3 protein is one row after TCRdb ran MiXCR on the 5' RACE reads. The sample consists of more than 60,000 distinct CDR3 sequences, 13% of them appearing once. The chain carries TRBV11-2 and TRBJ2-6; 8 nucleotides agree with TRBD1. This TCR was recovered from an adult who was a healthcare worker with PCR-confirmed SARS-CoV-2 infection or an uninfected control (not recorded which). Sequenced sample: whole blood. CDR3 protein: CASSRGGRGRASGANVLTF. The CDR3 DNA reads TGTGCCAGCAGCAGAGGAGGCAGGGGGCGAGCGTCTGGGGCCAACGTCCTGACTTTC.